The source of this T cell receptor (beta chain) is a study of CD8 T cells in Susac syndrome. Study-wide points: An acknowledgment was made by the study that its TCR sequencing and HLA analysis involved relatively few individuals.

In contrast to the negatively isolated CD8+ and CD4+ T cells, TEMRA cells were FACS-enriched. RNA was extracted with the RNeasy kit, and a quantity of roughly 0.45 to 1 ug was reverse transcribed using random hexamers. Each CDR3 protein gets one entry after TCRdb re-called the immunoSEQ multiplex PCR reads with MiXCR. This sample carries some 120,000 distinct CDR3 sequences, 94% of them seen once, and the ten largest clones take about 0.098%. There are 17 residues in the CDR3. V was cut by 5 bases and J by 4 bases, with 21 bases left in between. Germline V gene lookup returns CDR1 SGHNT and CDR2 YENEEA. The sample holds one count of this clonotype. Its antigen is still unknown.

J is TRBJ2-1 and V is TRBV11-3; D perhaps matches TRBD2 (6 bases). Sequencing was carried out using CD4+ T cells from PBMCs. The source is a human donor in good health. The CDR3 spells CASSPKGTAGGYNEQFF. In DNA form, the CDR3 reads TGTGCCAGCAGCCCGAAGGGGACCGCCGGGGGATACAATGAGCAGTTCTTC. Complete variable domain (other parts from reference TRBV11-3 and TRBJ2-1): EAGVVQSPRYKIIEKKQPVAFWCNPISGHNTLYWYLQNLGQGPELLIRYENEEAVDDSQLPKDRFSAERLKGVDSTLKIQPAELGDSAVYLCASSPKGTAGGYNEQFFGPGTRLTVL.